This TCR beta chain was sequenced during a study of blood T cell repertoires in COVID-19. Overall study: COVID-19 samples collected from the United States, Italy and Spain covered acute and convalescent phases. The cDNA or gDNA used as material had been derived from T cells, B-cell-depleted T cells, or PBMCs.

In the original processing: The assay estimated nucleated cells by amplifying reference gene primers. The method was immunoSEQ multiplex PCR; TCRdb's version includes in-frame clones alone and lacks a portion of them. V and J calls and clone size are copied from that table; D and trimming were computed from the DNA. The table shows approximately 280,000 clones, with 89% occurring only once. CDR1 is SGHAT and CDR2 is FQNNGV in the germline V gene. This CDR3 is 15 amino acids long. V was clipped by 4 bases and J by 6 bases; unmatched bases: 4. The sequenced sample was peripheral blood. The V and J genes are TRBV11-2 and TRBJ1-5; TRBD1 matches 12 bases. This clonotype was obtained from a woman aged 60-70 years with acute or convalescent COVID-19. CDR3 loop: CASSWGQGAGQPQHF. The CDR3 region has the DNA TGTGCCAGCAGCTGGGGACAGGGGGCAGGTCAGCCCCAGCATTTT. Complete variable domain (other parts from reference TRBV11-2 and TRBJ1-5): EAGVAQSPRYKIIEKRQSVAFWCNPISGHATLYWYQQILGQGPKLLIQFQNNGVVDDSQLPKDRFSAERLKGVDSTLKIQPAKLEDSAVYLCASSWGQGAGQPQHFGDGTRLSIL.